Listed below are T cell receptor beta chains from one sample, sequenced in a study of blood T cell repertoires in COVID-19. TCRdb keeps only in-frame clones here, not all; method: immunoSEQ multiplex PCR. The profile shows 200,000 to 250,000 clones, under 90% of them singletons. Specimen: peripheral blood. The source is a woman older than 75 with active or convalescent COVID-19. The CDR3 runs from the conserved cysteine through the conserved F or W. D genes are given only for firm matches. Not all rows give a size; the values are once, few, many and, for expanded clones, a class.

D: -
size: -
V: TRBV7-7
J: TRBJ2-5
DNA: TGTGCTAGCAGCTTAGGTGGTCAGGGGCGAGAGACCCAGTACTTC
CDR3: CASSLGGQGRETQYF

D: TRBD2
size: -
V: TRBV4-2
J: TRBJ2-3
DNA: TGTGCCAGCAGCTGGGGTGGAGCGGGAGGGCCGGATGGGGATACGCAGTATTTT
CDR3: CASSWGGAGGPDGDTQYF

D: -
size: -
V: TRBV6-5
J: TRBJ1-1
DNA: TGTGCCAGCAGTTACTCTGGACTGCTGAACACTGAAGCTTTCTTT
CDR3: CASSYSGLLNTEAFF

D: -
size: -
V: TRBV7-9
J: TRBJ2-1
DNA: TGTGCCAGCAGCTTACAGGGCAGGGGCTCCTACAATGAGCAGTTCTTC
CDR3: CASSLQGRGSYNEQFF

D: -
size: -
V: TRBV10-3
J: TRBJ1-6
DNA: TGTGCCATCAGTGTAGGGGGTAATTCACCCCTCCACTTT
CDR3: CAISVGGNSPLHF

D: -
size: once
V: TRBV7-2
J: TRBJ2-1
DNA: TGTGCCAGCAGCTTAGCTAGTTACAATGAGCAGTTCTTC
CDR3: CASSLASYNEQFF

D: -
size: -
V: TRBV5-1
J: TRBJ2-1
DNA: TGCGCCAGCAGCTCCCTGGCACGGGGTGGCTACAATGAGCAGTTCTTC
CDR3: CASSSLARGGYNEQFF

D: TRBD2
size: -
V: TRBV7-2
J: TRBJ2-5
DNA: TGTGCCAGCAGTAAGGGACTAGCGGGGGGCCGCCTGGACTTC
CDR3: CASSKGLAGGRLDF

D: -
size: -
V: TRBV10-3
J: TRBJ1-5
DNA: TGTGCCATCAGTGATAGAGCCCCGTATAGCAATCAGCCCCAGCATTTT
CDR3: CAISDRAPYSNQPQHF

D: -
size: once
V: TRBV4-3
J: TRBJ2-5
DNA: TGCGCCAGCAGCCAAGATTTCGCGCCTGTACGCCAAGAGACCCAGTACTTC
CDR3: CASSQDFAPVRQETQYF

D: -
size: -
V: TRBV4-2
J: TRBJ1-5
DNA: TGTGCCAGCAGCCAAGACGGGGTAGGAGATCAGCCCCAGCATTTT
CDR3: CASSQDGVGDQPQHF

D: TRBD2
size: once
V: TRBV3-1/TRBV3-2
J: TRBJ2-1
DNA: TGTGCCAGCAGCCACCACATCGGACTAGCGGGGGGAACTAGATCCTACAATGAGCAGTTCTTC
CDR3: CASSHHIGLAGGTRSYNEQFF

D: TRBD2
size: once
V: TRBV27
J: TRBJ2-1
DNA: TGTGCCAGCAGTTCCCAGACTAGCGGGAGATATATCGATGAGCAGTTCTTC
CDR3: CASSSQTSGRYIDEQFF

D: TRBD2
size: -
V: TRBV19
J: TRBJ2-1
DNA: TGTGCCAGTAGGGTTAGCGGGGACTCCTACAATGAGCAGTTCTTC
CDR3: CASRVSGDSYNEQFF

D: -
size: few
V: TRBV6-1
J: TRBJ1-5
DNA: TGTGCCAGCAGTGAAGCACGGGGGGGGAGCTATCAGCCCCAGCATTTT
CDR3: CASSEARGGSYQPQHF

D: TRBD1
size: -
V: TRBV27
J: TRBJ2-1
DNA: TGTGCCAGCATACCGGGACAGGGCCGGCCCTACAATGAGCAGTTCTTC
CDR3: CASIPGQGRPYNEQFF

D: TRBD2
size: once
V: TRBV5-1
J: TRBJ2-5
DNA: TGCGCCAGCAGTGAAGCTAGCGGGTCTTTCCAAGAGACCCAGTACTTC
CDR3: CASSEASGSFQETQYF

D: TRBD1
size: -
V: TRBV11-3
J: TRBJ1-6
DNA: TGTGCCAGCAGGGCTATGACAGGGGGCAATTCACCCCTCCACTTT
CDR3: CASRAMTGGNSPLHF

D: -
size: -
V: TRBV27
J: TRBJ2-7
DNA: TGTGCCAGCAGTTTATCGGGGGGGGCCCAGGACTACGAGCAGTACTTC
CDR3: CASSLSGGAQDYEQYF

D: TRBD1
size: -
V: TRBV5-1
J: TRBJ2-7
DNA: TGCGCCAGCAGCACAGGGGGCTCAATCTCCTACGAGCAGTACTTC
CDR3: CASSTGGSISYEQYF

D: -
size: few
V: TRBV7-3
J: TRBJ2-3
DNA: TGTGCCAGCAGCTTTGGCAGGGCCCCCACAGATACGCAGTATTTT
CDR3: CASSFGRAPTDTQYF

D: -
size: few
V: TRBV12-3/TRBV12-4
J: TRBJ1-5
DNA: TGTGCCAGCTGGGGGGATCTCGATCAGCCCCAGCATTTT
CDR3: CASWGDLDQPQHF

D: TRBD2
size: many
V: TRBV11-3
J: TRBJ2-3
DNA: TGTGCCAGCAGCTCGCGGGGGTTCACAGATACGCAGTATTTT
CDR3: CASSSRGFTDTQYF

D: -
size: -
V: TRBV5-1
J: TRBJ1-1
DNA: TGCGCCAGCAGCTTGCCCGGTCTTCTGAACACTGAAGCTTTCTTT
CDR3: CASSLPGLLNTEAFF

D: -
size: -
V: TRBV5-4
J: TRBJ2-3
DNA: TGTGCCAGCAGCTTAGTGGTCCAGAATTCGGATACGCAGTATTTT
CDR3: CASSLVVQNSDTQYF

D: TRBD2
size: -
V: TRBV11-2
J: TRBJ2-2
DNA: TGTGCCAGCAGCTTACGGGGGGCGAACACCGGGGAGCTGTTTTTT
CDR3: CASSLRGANTGELFF